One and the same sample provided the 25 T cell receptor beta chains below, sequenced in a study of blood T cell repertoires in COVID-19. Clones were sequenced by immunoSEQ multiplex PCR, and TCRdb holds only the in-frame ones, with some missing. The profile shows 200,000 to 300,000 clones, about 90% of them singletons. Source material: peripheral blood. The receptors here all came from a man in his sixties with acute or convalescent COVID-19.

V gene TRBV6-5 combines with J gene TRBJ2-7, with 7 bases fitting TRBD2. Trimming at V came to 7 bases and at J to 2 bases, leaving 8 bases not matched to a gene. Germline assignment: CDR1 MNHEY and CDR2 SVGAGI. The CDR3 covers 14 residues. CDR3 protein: CASTPVGGTYEQYF. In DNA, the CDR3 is TGTGCCAGCACCCCGGTGGGGGGGACCTACGAGCAGTACTTC.

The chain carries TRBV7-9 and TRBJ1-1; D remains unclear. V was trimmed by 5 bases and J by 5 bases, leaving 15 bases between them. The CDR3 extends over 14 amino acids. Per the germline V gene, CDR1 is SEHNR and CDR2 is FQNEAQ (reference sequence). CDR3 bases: TGTGCCAGCAGCCCCCGCGGGAGGTGGACTGAAGCTTTCTTT. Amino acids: CASSPRGRWTEAFF.

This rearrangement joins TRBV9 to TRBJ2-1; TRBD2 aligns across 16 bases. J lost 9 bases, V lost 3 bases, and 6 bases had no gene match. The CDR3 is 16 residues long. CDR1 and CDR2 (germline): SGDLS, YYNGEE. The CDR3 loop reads CASSAGTSGRVSEQFF. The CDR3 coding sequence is TGTGCCAGCAGCGCAGGGACTAGCGGGAGGGTCAGTGAGCAGTTCTTC.

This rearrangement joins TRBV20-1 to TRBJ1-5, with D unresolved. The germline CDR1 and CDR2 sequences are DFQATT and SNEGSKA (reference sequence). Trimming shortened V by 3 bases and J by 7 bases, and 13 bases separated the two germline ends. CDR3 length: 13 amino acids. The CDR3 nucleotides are TGCAGTGCTAGTCGGGGTACGGACCAGCCCCAGCATTTT. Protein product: CSASRGTDQPQHF.

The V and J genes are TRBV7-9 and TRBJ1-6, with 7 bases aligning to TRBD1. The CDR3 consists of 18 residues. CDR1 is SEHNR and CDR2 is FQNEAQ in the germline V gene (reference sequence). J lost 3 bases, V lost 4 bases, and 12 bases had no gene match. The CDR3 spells CASSYPKPTGDYNSPLHF. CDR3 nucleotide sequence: TGTGCCAGCAGCTACCCAAAACCTACAGGGGACTATAATTCACCCCTCCACTTT.

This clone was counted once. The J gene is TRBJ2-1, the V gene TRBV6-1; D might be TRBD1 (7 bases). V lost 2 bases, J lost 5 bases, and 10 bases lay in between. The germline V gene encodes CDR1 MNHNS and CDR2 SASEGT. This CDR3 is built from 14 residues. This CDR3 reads CASSELRGDNEQFF. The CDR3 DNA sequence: TGTGCCAGCAGTGAACTCAGGGGGGACAATGAGCAGTTCTTC.

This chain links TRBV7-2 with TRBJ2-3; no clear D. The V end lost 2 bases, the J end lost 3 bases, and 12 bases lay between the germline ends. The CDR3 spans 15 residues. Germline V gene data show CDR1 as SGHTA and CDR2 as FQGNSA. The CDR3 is CASSLSPGETDTQYF. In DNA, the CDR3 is TGTGCCAGCAGCTTATCCCCCGGAGAGACAGATACGCAGTATTTT.

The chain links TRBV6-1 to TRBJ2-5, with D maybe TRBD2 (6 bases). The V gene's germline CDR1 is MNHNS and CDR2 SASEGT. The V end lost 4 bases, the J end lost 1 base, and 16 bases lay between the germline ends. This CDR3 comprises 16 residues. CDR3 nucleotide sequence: TGTGCCAGCAGTGTTACCAGACGGGGGATCCAAGAGACCCAGTACTTC. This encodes CASSVTRRGIQETQYF.

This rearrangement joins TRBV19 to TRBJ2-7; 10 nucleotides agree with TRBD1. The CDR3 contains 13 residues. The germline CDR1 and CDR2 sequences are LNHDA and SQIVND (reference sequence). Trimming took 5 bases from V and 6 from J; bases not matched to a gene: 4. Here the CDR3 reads CASSVTGGGEQYF. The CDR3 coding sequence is TGTGCCAGTAGTGTGACAGGGGGCGGCGAGCAGTACTTC.

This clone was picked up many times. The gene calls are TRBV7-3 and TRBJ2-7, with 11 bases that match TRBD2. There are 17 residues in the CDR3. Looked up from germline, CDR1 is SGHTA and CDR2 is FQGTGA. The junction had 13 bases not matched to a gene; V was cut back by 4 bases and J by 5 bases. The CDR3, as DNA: TGTGCCAGCAGCTCCGGGACTAGCGGTAGGTGGATGGACGAGCAGTACTTC. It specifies CASSSGTSGRWMDEQYF.

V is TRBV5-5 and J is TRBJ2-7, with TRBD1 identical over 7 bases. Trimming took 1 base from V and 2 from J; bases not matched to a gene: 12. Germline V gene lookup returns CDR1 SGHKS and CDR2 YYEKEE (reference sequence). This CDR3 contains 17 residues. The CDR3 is CASSLTGRRQGTYEQYF. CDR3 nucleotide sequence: TGTGCCAGCAGCTTGACCGGACGTAGACAGGGAACCTACGAGCAGTACTTC.

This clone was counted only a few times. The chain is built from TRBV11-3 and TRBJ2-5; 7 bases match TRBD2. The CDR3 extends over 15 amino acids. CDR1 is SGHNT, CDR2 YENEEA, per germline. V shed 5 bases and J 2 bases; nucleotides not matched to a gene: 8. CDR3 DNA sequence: TGTGCCAGCAGCCCTGTCCGGGGGGTACAAGAGACCCAGTACTTC. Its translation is CASSPVRGVQETQYF.

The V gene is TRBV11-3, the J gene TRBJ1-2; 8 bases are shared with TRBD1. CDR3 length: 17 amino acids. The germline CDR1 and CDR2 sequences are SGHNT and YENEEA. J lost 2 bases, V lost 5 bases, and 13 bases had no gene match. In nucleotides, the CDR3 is TGTGCCAGCAGCACCCGATCAACCGGGACAGGAAACTATGGCTACACCTTC. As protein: CASSTRSTGTGNYGYTF.

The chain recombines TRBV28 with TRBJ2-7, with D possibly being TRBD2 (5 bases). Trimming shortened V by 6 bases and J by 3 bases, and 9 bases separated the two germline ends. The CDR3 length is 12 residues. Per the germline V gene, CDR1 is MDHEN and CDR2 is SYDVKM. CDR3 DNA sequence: TGTGCCAGCAGCTCAGAGGGCTACGAGCAGTACTTC. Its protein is CASSSEGYEQYF. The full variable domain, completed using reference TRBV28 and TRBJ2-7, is DVKVTQSSRYLVKRTGEKVFLECVQDMDHENMFWYRQDPGLGLRLIYFSYDVKMKEKGDIPEGYSVSREKKERFSLILESASTNQTSMYLCASSSEGYEQYFGPGTRLTVT.

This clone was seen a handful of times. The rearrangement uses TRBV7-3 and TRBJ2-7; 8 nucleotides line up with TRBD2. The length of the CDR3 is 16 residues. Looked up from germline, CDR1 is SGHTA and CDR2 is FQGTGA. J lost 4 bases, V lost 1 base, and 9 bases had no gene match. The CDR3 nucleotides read TGTGCCAGCAGCTTAAGAGCGGCTAGCGGGTTGTACGAGCAGTACTTC. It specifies CASSLRAASGLYEQYF.

The CDR3 loop reads CASSQDIATSGRYEQYF. DNA of the CDR3: TGCGCCAGCAGCCAAGATATTGCGACTAGCGGGAGGTACGAGCAGTACTTC. The gene calls are TRBV4-3 and TRBJ2-7; 13 bases are shared with TRBD2. The CDR3 is 17 amino acids. Trimming took 0 bases from V and 4 from J; bases not matched to a gene: 6. In germline, CDR1 is LGHNA, CDR2 YSLEER.

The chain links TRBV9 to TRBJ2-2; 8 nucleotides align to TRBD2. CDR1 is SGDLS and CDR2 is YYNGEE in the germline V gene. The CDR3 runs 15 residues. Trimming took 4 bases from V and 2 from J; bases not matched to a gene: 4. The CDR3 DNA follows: TGTGCCAGCAGCCCCCGGACTAGCAACACCGGGGAGCTGTTTTTT. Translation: CASSPRTSNTGELFF. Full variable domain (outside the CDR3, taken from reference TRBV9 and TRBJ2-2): DSGVTQTPKHLITATGQRVTLRCSPRSGDLSVYWYQQSLDQGLQFLIQYYNGEERAKGNILERFSAQQFPDLHSELNLSSLELGDSALYFCASSPRTSNTGELFFGEGSRLTVL.

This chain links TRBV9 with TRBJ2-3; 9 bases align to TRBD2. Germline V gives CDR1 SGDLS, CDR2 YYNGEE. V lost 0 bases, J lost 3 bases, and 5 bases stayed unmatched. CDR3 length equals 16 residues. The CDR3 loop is CASSVVASGKTDTQYF. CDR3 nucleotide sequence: TGTGCCAGCAGCGTAGTGGCTAGCGGGAAGACAGATACGCAGTATTTT. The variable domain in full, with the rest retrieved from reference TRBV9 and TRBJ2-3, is DSGVTQTPKHLITATGQRVTLRCSPRSGDLSVYWYQQSLDQGLQFLIQYYNGEERAKGNILERFSAQQFPDLHSELNLSSLELGDSALYFCASSVVASGKTDTQYFGPGTRLTVL.

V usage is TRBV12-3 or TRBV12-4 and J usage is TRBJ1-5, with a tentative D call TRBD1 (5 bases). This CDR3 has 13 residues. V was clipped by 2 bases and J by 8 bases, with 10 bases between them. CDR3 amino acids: CASSLTGGEPQHF. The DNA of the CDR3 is TGTGCCAGCAGTTTAACGGGGGGTGAGCCCCAGCATTTT.

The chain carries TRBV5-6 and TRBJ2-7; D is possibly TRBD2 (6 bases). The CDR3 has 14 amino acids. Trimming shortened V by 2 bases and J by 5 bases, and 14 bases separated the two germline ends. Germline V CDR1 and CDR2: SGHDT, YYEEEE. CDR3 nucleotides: TGTGCCAGCAGCTTAGGAACGCGCGGGGACGAGCAGTACTTC. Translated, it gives CASSLGTRGDEQYF.

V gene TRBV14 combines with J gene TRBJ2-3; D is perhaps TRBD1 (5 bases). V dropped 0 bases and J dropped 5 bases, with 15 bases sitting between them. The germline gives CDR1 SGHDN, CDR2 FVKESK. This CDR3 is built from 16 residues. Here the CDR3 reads CASSQDSTGLRDTQYF. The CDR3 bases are TGTGCCAGCAGCCAAGATAGCACAGGCCTGAGAGATACGCAGTATTTT.

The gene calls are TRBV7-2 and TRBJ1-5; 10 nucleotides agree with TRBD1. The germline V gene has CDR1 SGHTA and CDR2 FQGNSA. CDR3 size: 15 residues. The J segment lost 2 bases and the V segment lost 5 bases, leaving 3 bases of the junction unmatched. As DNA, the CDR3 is TGTGCCAGCAGCCATGGACAGGGGGGCAATCAGCCCCAGCATTTT. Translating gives CASSHGQGGNQPQHF.

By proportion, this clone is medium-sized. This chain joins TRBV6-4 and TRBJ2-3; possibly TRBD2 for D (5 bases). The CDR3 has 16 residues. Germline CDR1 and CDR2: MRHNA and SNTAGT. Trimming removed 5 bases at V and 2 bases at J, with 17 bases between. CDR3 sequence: CASSSSEGGPTDTQYF. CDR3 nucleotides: TGTGCCAGCAGTTCCTCCGAAGGAGGACCCACAGATACGCAGTATTTT.

The CDR3 region is CASSYSKGEYNEQFF. The CDR3, as DNA: TGTGCCAGCAGTTACTCGAAGGGGGAGTACAATGAGCAGTTCTTC. The chain carries TRBV6-5 and TRBJ2-1; possible D gene TRBD1, 6 bases. This CDR3 region has 15 residues. CDR1 and CDR2 (germline): MNHEY, SVGAGI. Trimming shortened V by 0 bases and J by 4 bases, and 10 bases separated the two germline ends.

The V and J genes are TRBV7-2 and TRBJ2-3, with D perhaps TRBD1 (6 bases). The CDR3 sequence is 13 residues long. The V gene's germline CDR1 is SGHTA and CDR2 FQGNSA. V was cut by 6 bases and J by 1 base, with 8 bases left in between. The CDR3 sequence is CASRSGGTDTQYF. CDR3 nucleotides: TGTGCCAGCAGGTCAGGGGGCACAGATACGCAGTATTTT. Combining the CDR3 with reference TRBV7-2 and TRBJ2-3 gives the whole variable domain GAGVSQSPSNKVTEKGKDVELRCDPISGHTALYWYRQSLGQGLEFLIYFQGNSAPDKSGLPSDRFSAERTGGSVSTLTIQRTQQEDSAVYLCASRSGGTDTQYFGPGTRLTVL.